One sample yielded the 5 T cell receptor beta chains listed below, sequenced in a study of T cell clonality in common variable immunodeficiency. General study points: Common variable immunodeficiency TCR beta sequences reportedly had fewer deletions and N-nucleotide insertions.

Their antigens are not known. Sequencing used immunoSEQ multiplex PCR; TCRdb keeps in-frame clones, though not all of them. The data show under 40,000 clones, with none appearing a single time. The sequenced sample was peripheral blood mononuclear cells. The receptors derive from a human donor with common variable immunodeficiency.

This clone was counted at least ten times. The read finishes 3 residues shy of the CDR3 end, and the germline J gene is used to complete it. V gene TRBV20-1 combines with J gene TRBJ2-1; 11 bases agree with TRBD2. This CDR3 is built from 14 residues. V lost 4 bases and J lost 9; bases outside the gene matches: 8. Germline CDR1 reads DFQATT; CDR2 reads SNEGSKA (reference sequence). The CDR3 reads CSAKIAGGGVEQFF. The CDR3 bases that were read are TGCAGTGCTAAGATAGCGGGGGGGGGAGTTGAG.

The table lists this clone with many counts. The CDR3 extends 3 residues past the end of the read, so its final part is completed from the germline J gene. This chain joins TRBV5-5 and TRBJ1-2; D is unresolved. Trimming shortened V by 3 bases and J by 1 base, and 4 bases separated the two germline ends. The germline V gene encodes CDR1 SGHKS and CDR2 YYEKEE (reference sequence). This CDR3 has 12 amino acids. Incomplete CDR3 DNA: TGTGCCAGCAGCTCTCGTAACTATGGC. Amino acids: CASSSRNYG. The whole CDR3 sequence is CASSSRNYGYTF.

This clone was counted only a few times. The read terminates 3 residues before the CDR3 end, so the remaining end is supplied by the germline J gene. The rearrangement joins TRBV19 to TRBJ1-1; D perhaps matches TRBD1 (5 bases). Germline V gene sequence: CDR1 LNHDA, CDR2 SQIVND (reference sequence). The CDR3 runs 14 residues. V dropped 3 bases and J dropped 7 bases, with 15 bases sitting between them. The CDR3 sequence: CASSIMWSRGEAFF. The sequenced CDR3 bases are TGTGCCAGTAGTATCATGTGGTCGAGGGGTGAA.

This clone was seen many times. This chain's CDR3 is CASSTGTIGVYEQYF. CDR3 bases read: TGTGCCAGCAGTACCGGGACTATCGGGGTCTACGAG. J is TRBJ2-7 and V is TRBV6-2 or TRBV6-3; 7 bases line up with TRBD2. The read falls 3 residues short of the CDR3 end, and the missing part is taken from the germline J gene. Germline values: CDR1 MNHEY, CDR2 SVGEGT. The CDR3 has 15 residues. The V segment lost 5 bases and the J segment 3 bases; nucleotides outside the gene matches: 10.

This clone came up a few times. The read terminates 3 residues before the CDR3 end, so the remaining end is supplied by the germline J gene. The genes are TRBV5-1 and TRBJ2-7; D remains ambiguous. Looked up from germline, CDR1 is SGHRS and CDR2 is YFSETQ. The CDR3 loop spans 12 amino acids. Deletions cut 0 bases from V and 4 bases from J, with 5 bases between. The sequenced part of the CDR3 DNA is TGCGCCAGCAGCTTGGACAAGTACGAG. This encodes CASSLDKYE. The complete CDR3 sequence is CASSLDKYEQYF.